The clone carrying this TCR beta chain was counted once. Original processing notes: Reference gene primer amplification gave estimated nucleated cell counts. The method was immunoSEQ multiplex PCR; TCRdb's version includes in-frame clones alone and lacks a portion of them. The V and J calls and clone size come from that table; D and trimming were worked out from the DNA. The sample shows some 150,000 clones, approximately 83% of them seen only once. Germline CDR1 and CDR2: SGHTS and YDEGEE. This CDR3 spans 16 amino acids. V lost 0 bases and J lost 5; bases outside the gene matches: 8. The data are from a study of blood T cell repertoires in COVID-19. For the study at large: The United States, Italy and Spain provided the acute and convalescent COVID-19 samples. PBMCs, B-cell-depleted T cells, or T cells provided the cDNA or gDNA that made up the material.

The source material was peripheral blood. The chain uses TRBV5-8 and TRBJ2-5, with 9 positions matching TRBD2. This clonotype was obtained from a human donor in a cohort sampled during active COVID-19. The CDR3 region is CASSLGGGRAVETQYF. CDR3 coding DNA: TGTGCCAGCAGCTTGGGGGGCGGGAGGGCCGTGGAGACCCAGTACTTC.